The 22 T cell receptor beta chains listed next were all sequenced from one sample in a study of T cell changes during pregnancy in multiple sclerosis (dated by TCRdb to 2018 to 2020). Libraries were made using the immunoSEQ multiplex PCR assay. As stored in TCRdb, this immuneACCESS dataset retains in-frame rearrangements with V and J assigned. A fraction of the clones does not appear; measured against another copy, unresolved V genes explain less than half of the discrepancy, and the remainder lacks a known reason. This sample gives approximately 100,000 clones in total; 85% to 95% of them show up just once. In total, the top ten clones hold approximately 1.6% of the sample. The specimen comprised peripheral blood, sampled after pregnancy. Receptor source: a female donor with multiple sclerosis, enrolled in a pregnancy study.

This chain links TRBV5-1 with TRBJ2-3, with 10 nucleotides matching TRBD2. Germline-derived CDR1 and CDR2 are SGHRS and YFSETQ. CDR3 length: 14 residues. With V trimmed by 5 bases and J by 8 bases, 8 bases remained unmatched. Here the CDR3 reads CASSSSGGAATQYF. The DNA of the CDR3 is TGCGCCAGCAGTTCCAGCGGGGGGGCCGCTACGCAGTATTTT.

The V gene is TRBV10-3, the J gene TRBJ2-3; TRBD2 might be the D (5 bases). The V gene lost 3 bases and the J gene lost 6 bases, with 10 bases spanning the gap. CDR1 is ENHRY and CDR2 is SYGVKD in the germline V gene. This CDR3 region has 13 residues. The DNA for the CDR3 is TGTGCCATCAGTGACCCGAAGCGGGATACGCAGTATTTT. Its translation is CAISDPKRDTQYF.

V usage is TRBV6-1 and J usage is TRBJ2-1, with D perhaps matching TRBD1 (6 bases). The germline V and J ends were trimmed by 7 bases and 5 bases, with 12 bases remaining between them. Germline V gene lookup returns CDR1 MNHNS and CDR2 SASEGT. The CDR3 is 13 amino acids. CDR3 bases: TGTGCCAGCACAAAGACAGGAAACAATGAGCAGTTCTTC. This sequence encodes CASTKTGNNEQFF.

This clone has only one observation. The chain links TRBV9 to TRBJ1-1; TRBD1 matches at 7 bases. Trimming removed 0 bases from V and 6 bases from J; junction bases left unmatched: 5. The CDR3 length is 14 residues. The germline V gene has CDR1 SGDLS and CDR2 YYNGEE. The CDR3 nucleotides are TGTGCCAGCAGCGTAGGCGACAGGGTTGCTGAAGCTTTCTTT. Amino acids: CASSVGDRVAEAFF.

This chain connects TRBV19 to TRBJ1-5, with 8 bases identical to TRBD1. Germline trimming cut 1 base from V and 6 bases from J; bases unmatched to any gene: 5. Germline V lookup: CDR1 LNHDA, CDR2 SQIVND (reference sequence). CDR3 size: 15 residues. The CDR3 sequence is CASSIGGTGGQPQHF. The DNA for the CDR3 is TGTGCCAGTAGTATAGGAGGTACAGGGGGTCAGCCCCAGCATTTT.

The sample holds a few counts of this clone. The rearrangement joins TRBV19 to TRBJ1-1; D not certain. Germline CDR1 reads LNHDA; CDR2 reads SQIVND (reference sequence). The CDR3 covers 13 residues. The V end lost 7 bases, the J end lost 4 bases, and 13 bases lay between the germline ends. CDR3 sequence reads: CASTQRPATEAFF. CDR3 in DNA: TGTGCCAGTACGCAGCGTCCGGCCACTGAAGCTTTCTTT.

This chain connects TRBV11-2 to TRBJ2-5, with 9 positions matching TRBD2. V lost 2 bases, J lost 2 bases, and 6 bases stayed unmatched. Germline CDR1 is SGHAT and CDR2 is FQNNGV. The CDR3 sequence is 16 residues long. CDR3 in DNA: TGTGCCAGCAGCTTAAGGGGCGGGAGGGAACAAGAGACCCAGTACTTC. Translated: CASSLRGGREQETQYF.

The genes are TRBV5-1 and TRBJ2-3; TRBD2 agrees at 9 bases. The CDR3 loop spans 17 amino acids. V was clipped by 4 bases and J by 2 bases; unmatched bases: 11. The germline gives CDR1 SGHRS, CDR2 YFSETQ. The CDR3 sequence is CASSPDPSGAFTDTQYF. The CDR3 nucleotides read TGCGCCAGCAGCCCCGACCCTAGCGGGGCCTTCACAGATACGCAGTATTTT.

The J gene is TRBJ2-1, the V gene TRBV19, with D possibly being TRBD2 (5 bases). V lost 5 bases to trimming and J lost 10 bases, with 12 bases between them. The germline V gene has CDR1 LNHDA and CDR2 SQIVND (reference sequence). This CDR3 has 12 residues. The CDR3 region has the DNA TGTGCCAGTAGTGTGGACTTAAACGAGCAGTTCTTC. Amino acid sequence: CASSVDLNEQFF.

The rearrangement uses TRBV6-6 and TRBJ1-4; D not certain. The CDR3 has 14 residues. Germline loops: CDR1 MNHNY, CDR2 SVGAGI (reference sequence). Trimming cost V 8 bases and J 8 bases, with 18 bases left between them. CDR3 residues: CASDGCSWLEKLFF. The CDR3 nucleotides read TGTGCCAGCGACGGGTGCAGTTGGTTAGAAAAACTGTTTTTT.

The chain joins TRBV30 to TRBJ2-1; TRBD1 might be the D (6 bases). Germline-derived CDR1 and CDR2 are GTSNPN and SVGIG (reference sequence). This CDR3 spans 18 amino acids. V gave up 0 bases and J gave up 3 bases, with 21 bases separating them. The CDR3 coding sequence is TGTGCCTGGAGTGTACCCCCCTCAGGGGCAACCTACTACAATGAGCAGTTCTTC. It yields the protein CAWSVPPSGATYYNEQFF.

This sequence joins TRBV7-9 and TRBJ2-5, with D possibly matching TRBD1 (6 bases). Germline V CDR1 and CDR2: SEHNR, FQNEAQ (reference sequence). V was cut by 4 bases and J by 2 bases, with 14 bases left in between. The CDR3 extends over 15 amino acids. CDR3 nucleotides: TGTGCCAGCAGCTCTACAGGGACGGTACAAGAGACCCAGTACTTC. This translates into CASSSTGTVQETQYF.

The CDR3 spells CASGLEAGTEAFF. The DNA for the CDR3 is TGTGCTAGTGGTTTGGAGGCAGGCACTGAAGCTTTCTTT. The chain combines TRBV12-5 with TRBJ1-1; D gene uncertain. This CDR3 contains 13 residues. Trimming left V 1 base short and J 4 bases short, with 7 bases between. The germline CDR1 and CDR2 sequences are LGHNT and FRNRAP.

V and J are TRBV4-1 and TRBJ2-7; 10 bases are a match to TRBD2. The V and J ends lost 3 bases and 3 bases, in that order; junction bases with no gene match: 5. The CDR3 runs to 15 residues. Germline-derived CDR1 and CDR2 are MGHRA and YSYEKL. CDR3 residues: CASSQNSGGYYEQYF. The CDR3 coding sequence is TGCGCCAGCAGCCAGAATAGCGGGGGGTACTACGAGCAGTACTTC.

The chain couples TRBV5-1 to TRBJ2-5; possible D gene TRBD1, 6 bases. CDR1 is SGHRS, CDR2 YFSETQ, per germline. The CDR3 runs to 15 residues. V lost 2 bases and J 2 bases, leaving 13 bases between the germline ends. The CDR3 nucleotides are TGCGCCAGCAGCTTTCGGACAGTGCTGCAAGAGACCCAGTACTTC. This gives the protein CASSFRTVLQETQYF.

The chain employs TRBV5-4 and TRBJ2-3; 7 bases line up with TRBD2. The V gene end was trimmed by 3 bases and the J gene end by 2 bases; junction bases not matched to a gene: 9. This CDR3 has 16 residues. Germline loops: CDR1 SGHNT, CDR2 YYREEE (reference sequence). CDR3 residues: CASSSKTSRYTDTQYF. As DNA, the CDR3 is TGTGCCAGCAGCTCAAAGACTAGCAGATACACAGATACGCAGTATTTT.

The chain links TRBV9 to TRBJ2-3, with TRBD2 identical over 11 bases. Trimming cost V 2 bases and J 1 base; bases outside gene matches: 3. The CDR3 has 16 residues. Germline CDR1 is SGDLS and CDR2 is YYNGEE. In nucleotides, the CDR3 is TGTGCCAGCAGCGTCTTACTAGCGGGAGGCACAGATACGCAGTATTTT. It translates to CASSVLLAGGTDTQYF.

The chain links TRBV6-1 to TRBJ2-5, with D perhaps matching TRBD2 (7 bases). This CDR3 comprises 12 residues. The germline V gene encodes CDR1 MNHNS and CDR2 SASEGT. The germline V and J ends were trimmed by 10 bases and 12 bases, with 21 bases remaining between them. CDR3 DNA sequence: TGTGCCACCGGGACAAGGGGGGGATTAGAGTACTTC. Protein product: CATGTRGGLEYF.

The J gene is TRBJ2-3, the V gene TRBV7-3; 14 nucleotides agree with TRBD2. There are 19 residues in the CDR3. After removal of 1 base from V and 0 bases from J, the junction contained 6 bases not matched to a gene. Germline V gene sequence: CDR1 SGHTA, CDR2 FQGTGA. Here the CDR3 DNA reads TGTGCCAGCAGCTTAAGGACTAGCGGGAGGAACGCTAGCACAGATACGCAGTATTTT. Translated, it gives CASSLRTSGRNASTDTQYF. Complete variable domain (other parts from reference TRBV7-3 and TRBJ2-3): GAGVSQTPSNKVTEKGKYVELRCDPISGHTALYWYRQSLGQGPEFLIYFQGTGAADDSGLPNDRFFAVRPEGSVSTLKIQRTERGDSAVYLCASSLRTSGRNASTDTQYFGPGTRLTVL.

The rearrangement links TRBV6-6 to TRBJ2-3, with D unclear. The CDR3 is made up of 15 amino acids. From germline, CDR1 is MNHNY and CDR2 SVGAGI (reference sequence). The V gene lost 2 bases and the J gene lost 0 bases, with 9 bases spanning the gap. CDR3 amino acids: CASSYDGSSTDTQYF. DNA for the CDR3: TGTGCCAGCAGTTACGACGGGTCTAGCACAGATACGCAGTATTTT.

This chain links TRBV5-1 with TRBJ1-2; a weak D match, TRBD1 (6 bases). Germline V gene data show CDR1 as SGHRS and CDR2 as YFSETQ. The CDR3 has 15 amino acids. With 0 bases removed from V and 7 bases from J, the gap between germline ends came to 16 bases. CDR3 protein: CASSLVGSRGGGYTF. The CDR3 DNA is TGCGCCAGCAGCTTGGTAGGGAGCAGGGGCGGTGGCTACACCTTC.

V gene TRBV19 combines with J gene TRBJ2-1; D unclear. The germline V gene encodes CDR1 LNHDA and CDR2 SQIVND (reference sequence). This CDR3 has 15 residues. Trimming shortened V by 3 bases and J by 6 bases, and 15 bases separated the two germline ends. The CDR3 sequence: CASSIRSNQGNEQFF. As DNA, the CDR3 is TGTGCCAGTAGTATCAGGTCTAATCAAGGCAATGAGCAGTTCTTC. The whole variable domain, remainder taken from reference TRBV19 and TRBJ2-1, is DGGITQSPKYLFRKEGQNVTLSCEQNLNHDAMYWYRQDPGQGLRLIYYSQIVNDFQKGDIAEGYSVSREKKESFPLTVTSAQKNPTAFYLCASSIRSNQGNEQFFGPGTRLTVL.